The rows below give T cell receptor beta chains drawn from one sample of a study of T cell responses to AZD1222 COVID-19 vaccine. The method was immunoSEQ multiplex PCR; TCRdb's version includes in-frame clones alone and lacks a portion of them. The repertoire holds about 140,000 clones, with roughly 87% as singletons. The material was peripheral blood, obtained 28 days after the second AZD1222 dose. The receptors originated from an adult who received the AZD1222 COVID-19 vaccine. The CDR3 runs from the conserved cysteine through the conserved F or W. The order of the fields is V gene, D gene, CDR3 length, clone size, J gene, CDR3 protein, CDR3 DNA. D genes are given only for firm matches. Not every row has a clone size; where given, it reads once, few, many or a size class.

TRBV5-6	TRBD1	16	NA	TRBJ2-1	CASDRDRGYLYNEQFF	TGTGCCAGCGACCGGGACAGAGGATACCTTTACAATGAGCAGTTCTTC
TRBV28	NA	16	NA	TRBJ2-2	CASSPSLATSNGELFF	TGTGCCAGCAGTCCCTCCCTAGCGACCTCGAACGGGGAGCTGTTTTTT
TRBV27	NA	16	NA	TRBJ1-3	CASSSRASSSGNTIYF	TGTGCCAGCAGTTCCAGGGCCTCCAGCTCTGGAAACACCATATATTTT
TRBV24-1	TRBD2	16	once	TRBJ2-1	CATSEPGTSGRSAQFF	TGTGCCACCAGTGAGCCCGGGACTAGCGGGAGGTCGGCGCAGTTCTTC
TRBV6-5	NA	13	few	TRBJ1-6	CAGRTNYNSPLHF	TGTGCCGGGAGGACGAACTATAATTCACCCCTCCACTTT
TRBV28	NA	13	NA	TRBJ1-6	CASTEENNSPLHF	TGTGCCAGCACGGAGGAAAATAATTCACCCCTCCACTTT
TRBV4-2	NA	17	NA	TRBJ1-4	CASSQPSVAGAQEKLFF	TGTGCCAGCAGCCAACCCTCGGTAGCGGGGGCTCAGGAAAAACTGTTTTTT
TRBV28	NA	14	NA	TRBJ1-4	CASAPTDGGEKLFF	TGTGCCAGCGCCCCGACAGATGGAGGGGAAAAACTGTTTTTT
TRBV30	NA	11	once	TRBJ1-5	CAWSLRGSQHF	TGTGCCTGGAGTTTACGGGGGTCCCAGCATTTT
TRBV30	NA	11	NA	TRBJ1-2	CAWRGETGYTF	TGTGCCTGGAGGGGGGAGACGGGCTACACCTTC
TRBV12-5	NA	16	NA	TRBJ1-2	CASGLVSQSPFYGYTF	TGTGCTAGTGGTTTGGTATCGCAGTCGCCGTTCTATGGCTACACCTTC
TRBV7-3	TRBD1	16	once	TRBJ2-3	CASSSPGQGALDTQYF	TGTGCCAGCAGCTCTCCGGGACAGGGGGCGTTGGATACGCAGTATTTT
TRBV4-1	NA	16	few	TRBJ2-7	CASSQVPGRRAYEQYF	TGCGCCAGCAGCCAAGTTCCCGGGAGAAGAGCTTACGAGCAGTACTTC
TRBV28	NA	15	NA	TRBJ1-2	CASSIGGGASYGYTF	TGTGCCAGCAGCATCGGAGGAGGGGCTAGCTATGGCTACACCTTC